These T cell receptor beta chains were read from a single sample in a study of shared clonotypes between healthy human individuals. Assay: immunoSEQ multiplex PCR; the TCRdb copy retains only in-frame clones and omits some. In the table there are 2 million to 3 million clones, approximately 93% of which are singletons. Input material: naive CD4+ T cells from PBMCs. These TCRs come from a man between 18 and 29 years old in good health. Some clones in this sample may be carry-over from other donors' samples. Each CDR3 is given with its conserved first and last residue. D genes are given only for firm matches. Size tells how often a clone was seen (once, few, many) or the class of an expanded clone, and some rows leave it out.

cdr3_aa cdr3_nt cdr3_length clone_size d_call j_call v_call
CSGGQGREQFF TGCAGCGGCGGACAAGGGAGGGAGCAGTTCTTC 11 NA NA TRBJ2-1 TRBV29-1
CASGRDRGTYEQYF TGTGCCAGCGGCCGGGACAGGGGTACCTACGAGCAGTACTTC 14 NA TRBD1 TRBJ2-7 TRBV27
CASSVAPHTATEAFF TGTGCCAGCAGCGTAGCCCCCCATACAGCCACTGAAGCTTTCTTT 15 once NA TRBJ1-1 TRBV9
CASSPLASSSYEQYF TGTGCCAGCAGCCCACTAGCGTCGAGCTCCTACGAGCAGTACTTC 15 NA TRBD2 TRBJ2-7 TRBV9
CASSIGLNRALNYGYTF TGTGCCAGTAGTATAGGGTTGAACAGAGCGCTTAACTATGGCTACACCTTC 17 NA NA TRBJ1-2 TRBV19
CASSLPGTSALHEQYF TGTGCCAGCAGCTTACCTGGGACTAGCGCTTTGCACGAGCAGTACTTC 16 NA TRBD2 TRBJ2-7 TRBV5-4
CASSPREGGLPFF TGTGCCAGCAGTCCCCGGGAGGGTGGGTTACCTTTCTTT 13 NA NA TRBJ1-1 TRBV27
CSVEDRGWGTEAFF TGCAGCGTTGAAGATAGAGGGTGGGGCACTGAAGCTTTCTTT 14 NA NA TRBJ1-1 TRBV29-1
CAISESATYEQYF TGTGCCATCAGTGAGTCGGCCACCTACGAGCAGTACTTC 13 NA NA TRBJ2-7 TRBV10-3
CASIQTGGWTEAFF TGTGCCAGCATCCAGACAGGGGGCTGGACTGAAGCTTTCTTT 14 NA TRBD1 TRBJ1-1 TRBV28
CASSATGTSTDTQYF TGTGCCAGCAGCGCAACAGGAACTAGCACAGATACGCAGTATTTT 15 NA NA TRBJ2-3 TRBV7-9
CASSLAGARYGYTF TGTGCCAGCAGCTTGGCCGGGGCACGATATGGCTACACCTTC 14 NA NA TRBJ1-2 TRBV5-6
CASSSGSLRTYEQYF TGTGCCAGCAGTAGCGGGAGTCTCAGGACCTACGAGCAGTACTTC 15 NA TRBD2 TRBJ2-7 TRBV28
CASSTDRVKLNTEAFF TGTGCCAGCTCAACAGACAGGGTTAAGCTGAACACTGAAGCTTTCTTT 16 once TRBD1 TRBJ1-1 TRBV18
CASSPLAGSGNEQFF TGTGCCAGCTCACCCCTAGCGGGATCTGGAAATGAGCAGTTCTTC 15 NA TRBD2 TRBJ2-1 TRBV18
CASSLSGTGRYEQYF TGTGCCAGCAGCCTCTCCGGGACAGGGAGATACGAGCAGTACTTC 15 NA TRBD1 TRBJ2-7 TRBV7-9
CASSGQRSAGNQPQHF TGTGCCAGCAGTGGCCAGAGAAGTGCGGGCAATCAGCCCCAGCATTTT 16 NA NA TRBJ1-5 TRBV6-1
CAIKAGATYEQYF TGTGCCATCAAGGCGGGAGCCACCTACGAGCAGTACTTC 13 NA TRBD2 TRBJ2-7 TRBV10-3
CASTWAGGADTQYF TGTGCCAGCACCTGGGCGGGGGGCGCAGATACGCAGTATTTT 14 NA TRBD2 TRBJ2-3 TRBV27
CSAGTQNTEAFF TGCAGCGCTGGCACCCAGAACACTGAAGCTTTCTTT 12 NA NA TRBJ1-1 TRBV29-1
CSSWGTSGTDTQYF TGCAGCTCCTGGGGAACTAGCGGCACAGATACGCAGTATTTT 14 NA TRBD2 TRBJ2-3 TRBV29-1
CSAWKGRDETQYF TGCAGCGCCTGGAAAGGGAGGGACGAGACCCAGTACTTC 13 once TRBD2 TRBJ2-5 TRBV29-1
CASSEPGQSYEQYF TGTGCCAGCAGTGAACCGGGACAGTCCTACGAGCAGTACTTC 14 NA TRBD1 TRBJ2-7 TRBV6-1
CASRSGLAGGGTGELFF TGTGCCAGTAGGTCGGGTCTAGCGGGAGGTGGCACCGGGGAGCTGTTTTTT 17 NA TRBD2 TRBJ2-2 TRBV19
CASSPTATNEKLFF TGTGCCAGCAGCCCCACTGCAACTAATGAAAAACTGTTTTTT 14 NA NA TRBJ1-4 TRBV5-4
CASIEGGNPGELFF TGTGCCAGCATCGAGGGGGGAAACCCCGGGGAGCTGTTTTTT 14 NA NA TRBJ2-2 TRBV7-9
CASSLEGGVEKLFF TGTGCCAGCAGCTTAGAGGGGGGAGTTGAAAAACTGTTTTTT 14 few NA TRBJ1-4 TRBV7-9
CASSQDSSSYNEQFF TGTGCCAGCAGCCAGGACTCAAGCTCCTACAATGAGCAGTTCTTC 15 NA NA TRBJ2-1 TRBV7-3
CAISESAGNGYTF TGTGCCATCAGTGAGTCTGCAGGGAATGGCTACACCTTC 13 NA NA TRBJ1-2 TRBV10-3
CAISDPKLAGESDTQYF TGTGCCATCAGTGACCCAAAGCTAGCGGGAGAGTCAGATACGCAGTATTTT 17 NA TRBD2 TRBJ2-3 TRBV10-3
CASTPSVNTGELFF TGTGCCAGCACGCCTAGCGTAAACACCGGGGAGCTGTTTTTT 14 NA NA TRBJ2-2 TRBV14
CASSPGGTPESQHF TGTGCCAGCAGTCCCGGGGGGACCCCCGAATCCCAGCATTTT 14 NA NA TRBJ1-5 TRBV27
CAWSVIGGTGELFF TGTGCCTGGAGTGTAATCGGGGGGACCGGGGAGCTGTTTTTT 14 NA TRBD2 TRBJ2-2 TRBV30
CASSFIQGNGYTF TGTGCCAGCAGTTTCATACAGGGGAATGGCTACACCTTC 13 NA TRBD1 TRBJ1-2 TRBV27
CAWSLTSGINEQFF TGTGCCTGGAGTCTTACTAGCGGGATTAATGAGCAGTTCTTC 14 NA TRBD2 TRBJ2-1 TRBV30
CASSLEGANVLTF TGCGCCAGCAGCTTGGAAGGGGCCAACGTCCTGACTTTC 13 NA NA TRBJ2-6 TRBV5-1
CASQGTSGRRVDNEQFF TGTGCCAGCCAGGGGACTAGCGGTAGGAGGGTGGACAATGAGCAGTTCTTC 17 NA TRBD2 TRBJ2-1 TRBV7-9
CASSWTGYGYTF TGTGCCAGCAGCTGGACAGGGTATGGCTACACCTTC 12 NA TRBD1 TRBJ1-2 TRBV6-1
CASSQSSYEQYF TGCGCCAGCAGCCAAAGCTCCTACGAGCAGTACTTC 12 NA NA TRBJ2-7 TRBV5-1
CASRSGTVGNQPQHF TGTGCCAGCAGATCCGGGACGGTCGGCAATCAGCCCCAGCATTTT 15 NA NA TRBJ1-5 TRBV6-5